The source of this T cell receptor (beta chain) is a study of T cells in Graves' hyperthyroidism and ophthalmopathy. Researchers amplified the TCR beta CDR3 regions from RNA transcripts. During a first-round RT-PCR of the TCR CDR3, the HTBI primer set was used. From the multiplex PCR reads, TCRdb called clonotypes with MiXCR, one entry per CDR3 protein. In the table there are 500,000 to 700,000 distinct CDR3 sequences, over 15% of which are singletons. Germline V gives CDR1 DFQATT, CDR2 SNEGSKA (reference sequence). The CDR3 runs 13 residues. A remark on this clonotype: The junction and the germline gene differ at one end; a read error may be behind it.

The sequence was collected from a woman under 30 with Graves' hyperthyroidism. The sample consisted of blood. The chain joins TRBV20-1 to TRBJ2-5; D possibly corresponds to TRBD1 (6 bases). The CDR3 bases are TGCAGTGCTAGAACATCCTCAGGCCACACAGGGAACTTC. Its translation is CSARTSSGHTGNF.